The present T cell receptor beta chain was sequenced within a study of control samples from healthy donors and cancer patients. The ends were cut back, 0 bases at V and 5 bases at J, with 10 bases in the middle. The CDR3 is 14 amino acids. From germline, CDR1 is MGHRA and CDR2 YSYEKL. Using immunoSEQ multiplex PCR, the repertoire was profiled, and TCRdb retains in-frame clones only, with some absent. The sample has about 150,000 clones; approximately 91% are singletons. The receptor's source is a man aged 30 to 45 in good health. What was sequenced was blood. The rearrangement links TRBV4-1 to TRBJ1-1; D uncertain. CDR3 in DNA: TGCGCCAGCAGCCAAGACGATGGTCTGACTGAAGCTTTCTTT. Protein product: CASSQDDGLTEAFF.